This TCR beta chain derives from a study of blood T cell repertoires in COVID-19. In the study overall: Sites in the United States, Italy and Spain provided acute and convalescent COVID-19 samples. T cells, B-cell-depleted T cells, or PBMCs provided the cDNA or gDNA that served as material.

Germline V gene sequence: CDR1 SGHKS, CDR2 YYEKEE (reference sequence). Trimming cost V 4 bases and J 0 bases, with 14 bases left between them. This CDR3 contains 16 residues. As processed by the authors: Estimation of nucleated cell counts relied on the amplification of reference gene primers. Measured with immunoSEQ multiplex PCR; TCRdb has only the in-frame clones, and not every one. For V, J and clone size, that table is used; D and trimming come from the DNA. The table lists more than 100,000 clones, about 90% of them singletons, with 3.6% in the top ten. This sequence originates from a woman aged 55-69 years with acute or convalescent COVID-19. This chain links TRBV5-5 with TRBJ1-3, with D perhaps TRBD1 (6 bases). Sequencing was done on a sample of peripheral blood. In DNA form, the CDR3 reads TGTGCCAGCAGCCCACCTACAGGGTTCTCTGGAAACACCATATATTTT. It yields the protein CASSPPTGFSGNTIYF.